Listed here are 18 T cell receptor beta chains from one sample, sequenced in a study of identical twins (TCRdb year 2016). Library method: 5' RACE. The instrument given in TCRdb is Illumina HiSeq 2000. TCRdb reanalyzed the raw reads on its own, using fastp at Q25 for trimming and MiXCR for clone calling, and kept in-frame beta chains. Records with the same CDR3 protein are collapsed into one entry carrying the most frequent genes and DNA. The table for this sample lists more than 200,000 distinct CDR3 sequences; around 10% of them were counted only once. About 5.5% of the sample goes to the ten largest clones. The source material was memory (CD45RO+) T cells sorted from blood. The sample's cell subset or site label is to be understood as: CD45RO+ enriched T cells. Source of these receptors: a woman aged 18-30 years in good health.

The CDR3 coding sequence is TGCAGTGCTCCCGGGAATAATTCACCCCTCCACTTT. Encoded protein: CSAPGNNSPLHF. The chain carries TRBV20-1 and TRBJ1-6; the D is unclear. The CDR3 has 12 amino acids. CDR1 DFQATT and CDR2 SNEGSKA come from the germline V gene (reference sequence). V lost 5 bases and J 5 bases, leaving 7 bases between the germline ends.

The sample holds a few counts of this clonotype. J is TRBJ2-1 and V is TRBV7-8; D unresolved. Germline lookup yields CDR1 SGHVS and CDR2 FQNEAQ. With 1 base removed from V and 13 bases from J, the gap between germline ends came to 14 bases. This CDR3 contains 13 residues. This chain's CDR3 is CASSLVLSWGQFF. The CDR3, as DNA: TGTGCCAGCAGCTTAGTTTTGTCGTGGGGTCAGTTCTTC.

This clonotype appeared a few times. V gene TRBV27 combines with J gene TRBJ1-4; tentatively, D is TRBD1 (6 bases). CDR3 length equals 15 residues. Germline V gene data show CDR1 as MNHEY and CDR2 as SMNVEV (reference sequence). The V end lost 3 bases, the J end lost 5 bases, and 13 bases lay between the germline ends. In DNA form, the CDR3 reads TGTGCCAGCAGTTTTCTGGGGGGCGTGAATGAAAAACTGTTTTTT. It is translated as CASSFLGGVNEKLFF.

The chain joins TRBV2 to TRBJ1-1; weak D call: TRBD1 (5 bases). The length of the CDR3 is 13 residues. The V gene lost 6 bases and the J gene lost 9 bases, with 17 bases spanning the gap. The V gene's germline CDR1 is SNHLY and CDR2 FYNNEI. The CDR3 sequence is CASRGDGYIKAFF. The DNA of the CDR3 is TGTGCCAGCAGGGGGGACGGATACATTAAAGCTTTCTTT. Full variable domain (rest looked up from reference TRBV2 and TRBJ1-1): EPEVTQTPSHQVTQMGQEVILRCVPISNHLYFYWYRQILGQKVEFLVSFYNNEISEKSEIFDDQFSVERPDGSNFTLKIRSTKLEDSAMYFCASRGDGYIKAFFGQGTRLTVV.

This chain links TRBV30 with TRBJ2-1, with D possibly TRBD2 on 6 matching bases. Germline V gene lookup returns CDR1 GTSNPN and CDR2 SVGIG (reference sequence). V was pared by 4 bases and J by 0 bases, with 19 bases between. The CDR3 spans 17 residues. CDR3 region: CAWIRSGRLSSYNEQFF. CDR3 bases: TGTGCCTGGATCAGAAGCGGGCGCCTGAGCTCCTACAATGAGCAGTTCTTC.

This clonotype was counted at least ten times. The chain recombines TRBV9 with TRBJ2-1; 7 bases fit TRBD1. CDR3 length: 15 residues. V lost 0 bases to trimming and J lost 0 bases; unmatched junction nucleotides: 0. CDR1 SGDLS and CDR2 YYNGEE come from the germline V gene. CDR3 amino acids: CASSVAGGSYNEQFF. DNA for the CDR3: TGTGCCAGCAGCGTAGCAGGGGGCTCCTACAATGAGCAGTTCTTC.

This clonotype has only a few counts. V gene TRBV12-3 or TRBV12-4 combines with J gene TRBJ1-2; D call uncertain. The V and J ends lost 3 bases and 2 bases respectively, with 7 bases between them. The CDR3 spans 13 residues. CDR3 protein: CASSFGRNYGYTF. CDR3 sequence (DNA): TGTGCCAGCAGTTTCGGACGCAACTATGGCTACACCTTC.

CDR3 bases: TGTGCCAGCAGTTTGACAACCCGGGACGGAACCTACAATGAGCAGTTCTTC. Amino acid sequence: CASSLTTRDGTYNEQFF. This rearrangement joins TRBV6-2 or TRBV6-3 to TRBJ2-1; D is tentatively TRBD1 or TRBD2 (5 bases each). Germline values: CDR1 MNHEY, CDR2 SVGEGT. The CDR3 length is 17 residues. Trimming pared 4 bases from V and 2 bases from J, leaving 18 bases between.

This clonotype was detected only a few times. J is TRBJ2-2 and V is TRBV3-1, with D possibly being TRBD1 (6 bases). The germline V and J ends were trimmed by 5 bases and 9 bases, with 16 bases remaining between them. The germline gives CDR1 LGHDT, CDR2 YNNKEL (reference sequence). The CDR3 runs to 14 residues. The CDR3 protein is CASSAPLGARELFF. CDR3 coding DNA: TGTGCCAGCAGCGCCCCGTTGGGGGCCCGGGAGCTGTTTTTT.

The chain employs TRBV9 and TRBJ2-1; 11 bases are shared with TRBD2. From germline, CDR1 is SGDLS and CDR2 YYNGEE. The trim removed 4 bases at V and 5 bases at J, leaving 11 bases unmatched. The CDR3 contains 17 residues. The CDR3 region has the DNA TGTGCCAGCAGCCCTCGACTAGCGGGGCTTGTCAACAATGAGCAGTTCTTC. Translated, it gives CASSPRLAGLVNNEQFF.

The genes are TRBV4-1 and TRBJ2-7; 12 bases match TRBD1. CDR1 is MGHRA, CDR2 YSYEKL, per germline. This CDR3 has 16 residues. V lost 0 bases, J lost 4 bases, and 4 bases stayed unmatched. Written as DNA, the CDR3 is TGCGCCAGCAGCCAAGAACCGGGACAGGGGGCGTACGAGCAGTACTTC. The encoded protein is CASSQEPGQGAYEQYF.

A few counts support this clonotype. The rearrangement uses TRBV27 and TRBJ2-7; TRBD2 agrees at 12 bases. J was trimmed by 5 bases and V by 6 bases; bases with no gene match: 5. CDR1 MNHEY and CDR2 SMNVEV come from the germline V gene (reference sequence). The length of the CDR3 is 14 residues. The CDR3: CASSHTSGRNEQYF. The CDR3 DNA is TGTGCCAGCAGCCACACTAGCGGGAGGAACGAGCAGTACTTC.

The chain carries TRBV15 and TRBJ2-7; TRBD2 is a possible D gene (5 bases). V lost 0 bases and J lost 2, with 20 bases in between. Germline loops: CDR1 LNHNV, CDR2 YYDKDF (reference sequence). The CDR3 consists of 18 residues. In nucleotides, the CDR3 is TGTGCCACCAGCAGAGATAGGAGTTTTGAGCGGACCCCCTACGAGCAGTACTTC. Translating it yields CATSRDRSFERTPYEQYF.

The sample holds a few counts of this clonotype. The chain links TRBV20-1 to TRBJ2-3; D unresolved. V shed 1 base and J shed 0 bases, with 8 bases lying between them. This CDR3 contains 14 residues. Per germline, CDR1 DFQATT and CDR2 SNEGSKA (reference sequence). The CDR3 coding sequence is TGCAGTGCTAGAGCTTTTCAGAGCACAGATACGCAGTATTTT. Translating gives CSARAFQSTDTQYF.

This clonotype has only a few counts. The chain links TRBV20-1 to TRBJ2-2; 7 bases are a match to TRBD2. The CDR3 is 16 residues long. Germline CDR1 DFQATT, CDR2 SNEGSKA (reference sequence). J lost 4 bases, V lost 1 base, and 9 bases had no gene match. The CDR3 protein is CSARVGGSGTTGELFF. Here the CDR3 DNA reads TGCAGTGCTAGAGTCGGGGGGTCGGGAACCACCGGGGAGCTGTTTTTT.

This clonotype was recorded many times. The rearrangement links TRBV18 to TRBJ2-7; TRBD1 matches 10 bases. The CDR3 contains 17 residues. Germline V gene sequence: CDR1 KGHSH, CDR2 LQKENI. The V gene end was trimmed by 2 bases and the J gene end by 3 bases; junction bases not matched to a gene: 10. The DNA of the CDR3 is TGTGCCAGCTCACCAACCGGGGCGCGGACAGGGGGCTACGAGCAGTACTTC. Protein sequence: CASSPTGARTGGYEQYF.

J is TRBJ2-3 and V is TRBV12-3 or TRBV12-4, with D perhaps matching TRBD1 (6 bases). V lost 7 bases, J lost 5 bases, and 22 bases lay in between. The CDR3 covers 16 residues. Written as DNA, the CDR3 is TGTGCCAGCACCAACACACAGGGAAGGGTAAAAGATACGCAGTATTTT. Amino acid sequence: CASTNTQGRVKDTQYF.

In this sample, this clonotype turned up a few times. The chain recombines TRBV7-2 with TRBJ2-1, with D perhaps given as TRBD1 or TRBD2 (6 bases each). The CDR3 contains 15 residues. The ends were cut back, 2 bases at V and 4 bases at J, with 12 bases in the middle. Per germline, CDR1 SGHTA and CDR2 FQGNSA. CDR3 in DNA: TGTGCCAGCAGCTTATGGGGGGCGGGTTACAATGAGCAGTTCTTC. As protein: CASSLWGAGYNEQFF.